This T cell receptor (beta chain) was sequenced during a study of T cell responses to AZD1222 COVID-19 vaccine. Whole-study findings and limits: Spike regions recognized by vaccine-associated CD4 TCRs spanned the protein, led by 160-218 and 743-854. Following two doses of AZD1222, Spike-specific TCR breadth and depth rose. Donor demographics were predominantly white British with a female majority; clonal diversity may be underestimated.

Details on this clone: The antigen remains undetermined.

Assay: immunoSEQ multiplex PCR; the TCRdb copy retains only in-frame clones and omits some. The sample carries about 150,000 clones, about nine tenths recorded once. The V gene's germline CDR1 is LGHNT and CDR2 FRNRAP. The CDR3 spans 12 residues. Deletions cut 2 bases from V and 5 bases from J, with 6 bases between. The sequencing here drew on peripheral blood, taken 28 days after the second AZD1222 dose. The source of this sequence is an adult who received the AZD1222 COVID-19 vaccine. The chain employs TRBV12-5 and TRBJ2-5, with no clear D. The CDR3 protein is CASGLMRETQYF. The CDR3 DNA sequence: TGTGCTAGTGGTTTGATGCGGGAGACCCAGTACTTC.